Sequencing of this T cell receptor (beta chain) was carried out in a study of blood T cell repertoires in COVID-19. Study-level information: Sources were T cells, B-cell-depleted T cells, or PBMCs; the material itself was cDNA or gDNA.

The CDR3 loop spans 13 amino acids. Deletions cut 7 bases from V and 1 base from J, with 11 bases between. From germline, CDR1 is SGHRS and CDR2 YFSETQ. Assay: immunoSEQ multiplex PCR; the TCRdb copy retains only in-frame clones and omits some. The sample has about 90,000 clones, approximately 89% seen once; the top ten hold about 0.51%. The receptor was derived from a man aged 55 to 70 with acute or convalescent COVID-19. The rearrangement uses TRBV5-1 and TRBJ1-2; D not resolved. Sample: peripheral blood. This CDR3 reads CASRPGFNYGYTF. The CDR3 DNA sequence: TGCGCCAGCCGGCCGGGTTTTAACTATGGCTACACCTTC.